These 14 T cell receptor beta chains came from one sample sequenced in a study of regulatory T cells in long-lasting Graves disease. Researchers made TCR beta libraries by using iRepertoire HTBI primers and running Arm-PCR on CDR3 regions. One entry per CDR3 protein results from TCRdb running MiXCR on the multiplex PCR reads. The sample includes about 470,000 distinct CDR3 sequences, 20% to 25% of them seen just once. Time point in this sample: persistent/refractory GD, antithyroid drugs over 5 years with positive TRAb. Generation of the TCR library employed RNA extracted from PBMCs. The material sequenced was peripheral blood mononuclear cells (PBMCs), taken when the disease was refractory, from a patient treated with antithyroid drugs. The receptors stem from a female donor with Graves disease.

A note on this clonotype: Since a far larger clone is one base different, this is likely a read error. CDR3: CASRNSDTMPETQYF. The CDR3 nucleotides are TGTGCCAGCAGGAATTCGGACACAATGCCGGAGACCCAGTACTTC. The rearrangement joins TRBV6-8 to TRBJ2-5; D might be TRBD1 (5 bases). Trimming removed 6 bases from V and 5 bases from J, with 19 bases in between. The germline CDR1 and CDR2 sequences are MNHGY and SAAAGT. The CDR3 length is 15 residues.

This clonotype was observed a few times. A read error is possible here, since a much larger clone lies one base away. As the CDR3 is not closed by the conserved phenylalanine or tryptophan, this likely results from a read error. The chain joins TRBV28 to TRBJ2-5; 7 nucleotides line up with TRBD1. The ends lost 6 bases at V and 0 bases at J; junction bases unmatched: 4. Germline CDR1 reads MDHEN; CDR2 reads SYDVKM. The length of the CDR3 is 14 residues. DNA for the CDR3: TGTGCCAGCAGCAAACAGGGGAACCAAGAGACCCAGTACTCC. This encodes CASSKQGNQETQYS.

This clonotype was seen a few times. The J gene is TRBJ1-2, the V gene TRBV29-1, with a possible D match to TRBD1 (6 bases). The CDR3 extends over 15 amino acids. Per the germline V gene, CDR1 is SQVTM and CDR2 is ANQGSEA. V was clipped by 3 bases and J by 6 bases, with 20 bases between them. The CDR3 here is CSVELQGAVGDGYTF. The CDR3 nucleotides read TGCAGCGTTGAGTTACAGGGAGCGGTTGGAGATGGCTACACCTTC. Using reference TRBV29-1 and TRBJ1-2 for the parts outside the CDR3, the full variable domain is SAVISQKPSRDICQRGTSLTIQCQVDSQVTMMFWYRQQPGQSLTLIATANQGSEATYESGFVIDKFPISRPNLTFSTLTVSNMSPEDSSIYLCSVELQGAVGDGYTFGSGTRLTVV.

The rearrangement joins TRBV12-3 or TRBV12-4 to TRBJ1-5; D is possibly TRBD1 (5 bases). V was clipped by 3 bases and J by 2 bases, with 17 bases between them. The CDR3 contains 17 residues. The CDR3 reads CASSFQGLVLGNQPQHF. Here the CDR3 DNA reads TGTGCCAGCAGTTTTCAGGGTTTGGTGTTGGGCAATCAGCCCCAGCATTTT.

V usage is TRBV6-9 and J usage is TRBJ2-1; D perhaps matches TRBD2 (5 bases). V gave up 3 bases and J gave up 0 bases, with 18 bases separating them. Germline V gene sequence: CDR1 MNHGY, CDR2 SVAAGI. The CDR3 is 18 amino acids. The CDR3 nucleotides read TGTGCCAGCAGTTACTCCACTTCGGGGAAAAGCTCCTACAATGAGCAGTTCTTC. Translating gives CASSYSTSGKSSYNEQFF.

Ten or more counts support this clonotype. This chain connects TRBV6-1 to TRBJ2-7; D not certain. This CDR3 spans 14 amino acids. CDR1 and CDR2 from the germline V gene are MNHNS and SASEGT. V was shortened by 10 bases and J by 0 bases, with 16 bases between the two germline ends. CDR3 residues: CATPDPRSSYEQYF. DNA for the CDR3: TGTGCCACCCCTGACCCCCGGAGCTCCTACGAGCAGTACTTC.

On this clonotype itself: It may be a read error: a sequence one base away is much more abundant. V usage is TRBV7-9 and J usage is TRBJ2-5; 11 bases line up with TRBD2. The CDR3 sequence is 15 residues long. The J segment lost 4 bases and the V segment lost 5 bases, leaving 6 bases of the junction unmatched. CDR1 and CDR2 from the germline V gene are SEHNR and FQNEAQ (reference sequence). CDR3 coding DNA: TGTGCCAGCAGCCCAGTAGCGGGAGGGGGAGAGACCCAGTACTTC. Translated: CASSPVAGGGETQYF.

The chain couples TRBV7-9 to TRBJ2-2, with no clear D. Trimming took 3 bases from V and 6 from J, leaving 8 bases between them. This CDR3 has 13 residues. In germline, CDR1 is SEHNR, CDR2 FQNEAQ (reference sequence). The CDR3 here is CASSFDGAGELFF. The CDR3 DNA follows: TGTGCCAGCAGCTTTGATGGTGCCGGGGAGCTGTTTTTT.

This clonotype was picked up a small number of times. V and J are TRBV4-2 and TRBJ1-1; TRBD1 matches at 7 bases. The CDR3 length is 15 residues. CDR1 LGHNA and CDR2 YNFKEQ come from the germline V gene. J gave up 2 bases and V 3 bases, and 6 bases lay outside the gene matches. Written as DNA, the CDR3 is TGTGCCAGCAGCCAGACGACAGGGCTCAACACTGAAGCTTTCTTT. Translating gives CASSQTTGLNTEAFF.

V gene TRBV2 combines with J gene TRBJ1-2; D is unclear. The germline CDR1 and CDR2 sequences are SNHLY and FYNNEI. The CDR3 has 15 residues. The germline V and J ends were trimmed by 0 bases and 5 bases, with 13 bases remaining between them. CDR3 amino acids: CASSEAGQTGYGYTF. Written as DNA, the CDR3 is TGTGCCAGCAGTGAAGCAGGGCAGACCGGGTATGGCTACACCTTC.

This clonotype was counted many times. Here the CDR3 DNA reads TGTGCCAGCAGCTTAGGGACGTCCTCCTACGAGCAGTACTTC. Protein product: CASSLGTSSYEQYF. The genes are TRBV13 and TRBJ2-7; no firm D call. CDR1 PRHDT and CDR2 FYEKMQ come from the germline V gene (reference sequence). This CDR3 region has 14 residues. Trimming took 0 bases from V and 0 from J, leaving 6 bases between them. Complete variable domain (other parts from reference TRBV13 and TRBJ2-7): AAGVIQSPRHLIKEKRETATLKCYPIPRHDTVYWYQQGPGQDPQFLISFYEKMQSDKGSIPDRFSAQQFSDYHSELNMSSLELGDSALYFCASSLGTSSYEQYFGPGTRLTVT.

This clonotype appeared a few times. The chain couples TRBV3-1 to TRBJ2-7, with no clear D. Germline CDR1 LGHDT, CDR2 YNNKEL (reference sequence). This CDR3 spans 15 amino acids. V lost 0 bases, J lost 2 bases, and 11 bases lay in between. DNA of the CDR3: TGTGCCAGCAGCCAAGAGGTGGTCGGTGCCTACGAGCAGTACTTC. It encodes CASSQEVVGAYEQYF.

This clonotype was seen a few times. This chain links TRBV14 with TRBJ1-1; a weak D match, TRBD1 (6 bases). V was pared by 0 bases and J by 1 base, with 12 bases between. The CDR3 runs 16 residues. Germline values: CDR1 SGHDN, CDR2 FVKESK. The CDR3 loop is CASSQDRGRGNTEAFF. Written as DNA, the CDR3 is TGTGCCAGCAGCCAAGATCGGGGCAGGGGGAACACTGAAGCTTTCTTT.

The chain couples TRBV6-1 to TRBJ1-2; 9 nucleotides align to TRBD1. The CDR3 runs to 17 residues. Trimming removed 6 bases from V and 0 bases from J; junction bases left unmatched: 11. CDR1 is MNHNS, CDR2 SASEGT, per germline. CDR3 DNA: TGTGCCAGCAGCCGACGTCGGGACAGGGAATCTAACTATGGCTACACCTTC. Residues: CASSRRRDRESNYGYTF.